Following are 28 T cell receptor beta chains from one sample sequenced in a study of blood T cell repertoires in COVID-19. Using immunoSEQ multiplex PCR, the repertoire was profiled, and TCRdb retains in-frame clones only, with some absent. This table holds 200,000 to 300,000 clones, about 83% found once. The sample consisted of peripheral blood. The receptors come from a human donor in a cohort sampled during active COVID-19.

V is TRBV5-8 and J is TRBJ2-2, with D possibly being TRBD1 (5 bases). This CDR3 is built from 16 residues. The ends were cut back, 4 bases at V and 1 base at J, with 14 bases in the middle. Germline CDR1 reads SGHTS; CDR2 reads YDEGEE. The CDR3 sequence: CASSKGHHLNTGELFF. Written as DNA, the CDR3 is TGTGCCAGCAGCAAAGGACACCACCTGAACACCGGGGAGCTGTTTTTT.

The J gene is TRBJ1-1, the V gene TRBV28; tentatively, D is TRBD1 (6 bases). V dropped 6 bases and J dropped 1 base, with 18 bases sitting between them. The CDR3 totals 16 residues. Germline V gene sequence: CDR1 MDHEN, CDR2 SYDVKM. The CDR3 sequence is CASRRDRPTWNTEAFF. CDR3 bases: TGTGCCAGCAGAAGAGACAGGCCGACCTGGAACACTGAAGCTTTCTTT.

This chain's CDR3 is CATPAGTSQNTGELFF. CDR3 DNA: TGTGCCACCCCCGCCGGGACTAGCCAGAACACCGGGGAGCTGTTTTTT. The rearrangement joins TRBV6-6 to TRBJ2-2; 9 bases match TRBD2. The germline gives CDR1 MNHNY, CDR2 SVGAGI (reference sequence). Trimming took 10 bases from V and 1 from J; bases not matched to a gene: 10. The CDR3 totals 16 residues.

A few counts support this clone. This chain uses TRBV5-5 with TRBJ2-2, with D perhaps matching TRBD2 (6 bases). CDR3 length: 16 residues. In germline, CDR1 is SGHKS, CDR2 YYEKEE (reference sequence). V lost 4 bases, J lost 1 base, and 14 bases lay in between. This chain's CDR3 is CASSTTGTGNTGELFF. The CDR3 DNA is TGTGCCAGCAGCACAACCGGGACTGGGAACACCGGGGAGCTGTTTTTT.

A single count supports this clone. The rearrangement joins TRBV28 to TRBJ1-1; D possibly corresponds to TRBD1 (6 bases). Trimming took off 4 bases at V and 1 base at J, with 13 bases between the two ends. The CDR3 covers 15 residues. From germline, CDR1 is MDHEN and CDR2 SYDVKM. The CDR3 is CASSSLDSPNTEAFF. The CDR3 DNA reads as TGTGCCAGCAGTTCCCTGGACAGTCCGAACACTGAAGCTTTCTTT.

This chain uses TRBV5-1 with TRBJ2-1, with D possibly TRBD2 on 5 matching bases. The CDR3 has 15 amino acids. Germline CDR1 SGHRS, CDR2 YFSETQ. Trimming shortened V by 4 bases and J by 4 bases, and 15 bases separated the two germline ends. As DNA, the CDR3 is TGCGCCAGCAGCGGAAGCTCGACTACGTACAATGAGCAGTTCTTC. Translated, it gives CASSGSSTTYNEQFF.

The rearrangement joins TRBV5-1 to TRBJ2-3; the match to TRBD2 covers 10 bases. Germline CDR1 reads SGHRS; CDR2 reads YFSETQ. The ends lost 2 bases at V and 4 bases at J; junction bases unmatched: 4. There are 15 residues in the CDR3. The CDR3, as DNA: TGCGCCAGCAGCTTAGCGGGAGGGCCCGCAGATACGCAGTATTTT. It codes for CASSLAGGPADTQYF.

The V gene is TRBV12-3 or TRBV12-4, the J gene TRBJ2-5; no reliable D call. This CDR3 contains 12 residues. V lost 4 bases and J lost 4, with 7 bases in between. The CDR3 coding sequence is TGTGCCAGCAGTTCCAGGCTAGAGACCCAGTACTTC. It yields the protein CASSSRLETQYF.

This clone was detected only once. The V call is TRBV19, the J call TRBJ2-7, with TRBD2 matching over 12 bases. Germline V lookup: CDR1 LNHDA, CDR2 SQIVND (reference sequence). J was trimmed by 4 bases and V by 2 bases; bases with no gene match: 3. The CDR3 covers 15 residues. The CDR3 here is CASSIKTSGSYEQYF. For the CDR3, the DNA is TGTGCCAGTAGTATAAAGACTAGCGGGAGTTACGAGCAGTACTTC.

This clone was found a few times. The gene calls are TRBV29-1 and TRBJ2-7; the D is unclear. Germline V gene data show CDR1 as SQVTM and CDR2 as ANQGSEA. V was pared by 1 base and J by 0 bases, with 7 bases between. The CDR3 is made up of 13 amino acids. CDR3 DNA sequence: TGCAGCGTTGAAGCCCCTATCTCCTACGAGCAGTACTTC. Encoded protein: CSVEAPISYEQYF.

The chain employs TRBV12-2 and TRBJ1-2; TRBD1, as called in the table, went unchecked against the DNA. TRBV12-2 is a known pseudogene. The CDR3 spans 14 residues. The CDR3 nucleotides are TGTGCAAGTCGCTTAGGCAGGGGTTCCTGGTGCTACACCTTC. Protein sequence: CASRLGRGSWCYTF.

CDR3 sequence: CASSVGQAETEAFF. The CDR3 DNA sequence: TGTGCCAGCAGCGTTGGACAGGCGGAGACTGAAGCTTTCTTT. J is TRBJ1-1 and V is TRBV9; the match to TRBD1 covers 7 bases. V lost 2 bases and J lost 5; bases outside the gene matches: 6. This CDR3 has 14 amino acids. Germline V CDR1 and CDR2: SGDLS, YYNGEE.

This sequence joins TRBV24-1 and TRBJ1-1; TRBD1 agrees at 10 bases. This CDR3 contains 16 residues. The junction had 10 bases not matched to a gene; V was cut back by 8 bases and J by 2 bases. The germline gives CDR1 KGHDR, CDR2 SFDVKD. This CDR3 reads CATIPDRGNLNTEAFF. CDR3 sequence (DNA): TGTGCCACCATTCCGGACAGGGGGAACTTAAACACTGAAGCTTTCTTT.

V and J are TRBV6-1 and TRBJ2-1; the match to TRBD1 covers 7 bases. Germline V gives CDR1 MNHNS, CDR2 SASEGT. The V segment lost 4 bases and the J segment 5 bases; nucleotides outside the gene matches: 11. This CDR3 region has 16 residues. The CDR3 protein is CASSGEGTAFDNEQFF. The CDR3 DNA reads as TGTGCCAGCAGTGGAGAGGGGACAGCTTTTGACAATGAGCAGTTCTTC.

J is TRBJ2-7 and V is TRBV27; 7 bases are shared with TRBD1. J was trimmed by 7 bases and V by 4 bases; bases with no gene match: 13. This CDR3 has 15 residues. Germline V CDR1 and CDR2: MNHEY, SMNVEV (reference sequence). For the CDR3, the DNA is TGTGCCAGCAGTTCATACAGGGGTCTCACGGGGGAGCAGTACTTC. Amino acids: CASSSYRGLTGEQYF.

The chain links TRBV5-4 to TRBJ2-1; tentative D call: TRBD2 (6 bases). The germline V and J ends were trimmed by 4 bases and 2 bases, with 22 bases remaining between them. Per germline, CDR1 SGHNT and CDR2 YYREEE (reference sequence). CDR3 length: 18 residues. This chain's CDR3 is CASSLGMETGGTYNEQFF. CDR3 DNA sequence: TGTGCCAGCAGCCTGGGTATGGAAACGGGCGGGACCTACAATGAGCAGTTCTTC. Drawing the rest from reference TRBV5-4 and TRBJ2-1, the complete variable domain is ETGVTQSPTHLIKTRGQQVTLRCSSQSGHNTVSWYQQALGQGPQFIFQYYREEENGRGNFPPRFSGLQFPNYSSELNVNALELDDSALYLCASSLGMETGGTYNEQFFGPGTRLTVL.

The rearrangement joins TRBV7-2 to TRBJ1-5; tentatively, D is TRBD1 (5 bases). The length of the CDR3 is 14 residues. CDR1 and CDR2 (germline): SGHTA, FQGNSA. Trimming shortened V by 4 bases and J by 6 bases, and 13 bases separated the two germline ends. In DNA form, the CDR3 reads TGTGCCAGCAGCTCGGGGGGGGAATTTCAGCCCCAGCATTTT. It yields the protein CASSSGGEFQPQHF.

The chain recombines TRBV11-2 with TRBJ1-4; 9 bases align to TRBD1. V lost 5 bases, J lost 8 bases, and 9 bases stayed unmatched. CDR3 length: 15 residues. Germline V gene lookup returns CDR1 SGHAT and CDR2 FQNNGV. CDR3 region: CASSPGTGLGEKLFF. The CDR3 nucleotides are TGTGCCAGCAGCCCCGGGACAGGGTTGGGGGAAAAACTGTTTTTT.

This chain connects TRBV9 to TRBJ1-5; D perhaps matches TRBD1 (6 bases). This CDR3 spans 18 amino acids. V dropped 3 bases and J dropped 3 bases, with 22 bases sitting between them. Per the germline V gene, CDR1 is SGDLS and CDR2 is YYNGEE. CDR3 coding DNA: TGTGCCAGCAGCGCCCGTAGTCCGGACCGGGACAACAATCAGCCCCAGCATTTT. This gives the protein CASSARSPDRDNNQPQHF.

The chain is built from TRBV27 and TRBJ1-2; no definite D call. V lost 4 bases and J lost 5, with 17 bases in between. The CDR3 extends over 15 amino acids. Germline lookup yields CDR1 MNHEY and CDR2 SMNVEV (reference sequence). The CDR3 coding sequence is TGTGCCAGCAGTTCGCACAACAGAGATTCTTATGGCTACACCTTC. Encoded protein: CASSSHNRDSYGYTF.

The chain carries TRBV27 and TRBJ1-6, with D maybe TRBD1 (5 bases). Looked up from germline, CDR1 is MNHEY and CDR2 is SMNVEV (reference sequence). Trimming pared 7 bases from V and 7 bases from J, leaving 17 bases between. The CDR3 has 15 amino acids. Here the CDR3 reads CASTEPRAGNSPLHF. The CDR3 DNA reads as TGTGCCAGCACCGAACCCAGGGCGGGGAATTCACCCCTCCACTTT.

The rearrangement links TRBV24-1 to TRBJ2-7; 9 bases line up with TRBD2. Germline assignment: CDR1 KGHDR and CDR2 SFDVKD. The CDR3 has 15 residues. The ends lost 3 bases at V and 2 bases at J; junction bases unmatched: 4. CDR3 in DNA: TGTGCCACCAGTGATCCGCGGGGGGGCCCCTACGAGCAGTACTTC. Protein product: CATSDPRGGPYEQYF.

This clone appeared a few times. The chain carries TRBV9 and TRBJ2-7; D is possibly TRBD1 (5 bases). Trimming cost V 7 bases and J 2 bases, with 16 bases left between them. The germline V gene encodes CDR1 SGDLS and CDR2 YYNGEE. The CDR3 consists of 14 residues. Written as DNA, the CDR3 is TGTGCCAGCGGGGCAGGACCCCGTACCTACGAGCAGTACTTC. It yields the protein CASGAGPRTYEQYF.

This clone was seen only once. CDR3 in DNA: TGTGCCACCAGCCTGTTCAGGGGGCTCGCCGCTGAGCAGTTCTTC. Encoded protein: CATSLFRGLAAEQFF. This chain uses TRBV15 with TRBJ2-1, with TRBD1 identical over 8 bases. The V gene end was trimmed by 5 bases and the J gene end by 9 bases; junction bases not matched to a gene: 12. The CDR3 covers 15 residues. Germline V gene data show CDR1 as LNHNV and CDR2 as YYDKDF (reference sequence).

This chain joins TRBV20-1 and TRBJ2-7; 11 nucleotides align to TRBD1. CDR3 length: 18 residues. Germline CDR1 reads DFQATT; CDR2 reads SNEGSKA (reference sequence). J was trimmed by 5 bases and V by 7 bases; bases with no gene match: 22. CDR3 DNA sequence: TGCAGTGTTAGTTCAAGATTCCAACCGGGACAGGGGGGCGACGAGCAGTACTTC. Its translation is CSVSSRFQPGQGGDEQYF.

The J gene is TRBJ2-1, the V gene TRBV25-1; weak D call: TRBD2 (5 bases). Germline CDR1 reads MGHDK; CDR2 reads SYGVNS. The ends were cut back, 7 bases at V and 6 bases at J, with 19 bases in the middle. CDR3 length equals 15 residues. The CDR3 bases are TGTGCCAGCACCCCACTAGATAATATTGGCAATGAGCAGTTCTTC. It is translated as CASTPLDNIGNEQFF. Together with reference TRBV25-1 and TRBJ2-1, the CDR3 gives the full variable domain: EADIYQTPRYLVIGTGKKITLECSQTMGHDKMYWYQQDPGMELHLIHYSYGVNSTEKGDLSSESTVSRIRTEHFPLTLESARPSHTSQYLCASTPLDNIGNEQFFGPGTRLTVL.

J is TRBJ2-1 and V is TRBV7-9; 8 bases align to TRBD2. CDR3 length equals 15 residues. J gave up 8 bases and V 5 bases, and 11 bases lay outside the gene matches. CDR1 is SEHNR and CDR2 is FQNEAQ in the germline V gene (reference sequence). The CDR3 nucleotides are TGTGCCAGCAGCCTGCAGGGACTAGAGTACGATGAGCAGTTCTTC. It codes for CASSLQGLEYDEQFF.

This clone was picked up one time. The chain employs TRBV5-1 and TRBJ1-6, with D possibly TRBD1 on 5 matching bases. The V gene's germline CDR1 is SGHRS and CDR2 YFSETQ. This CDR3 spans 14 amino acids. The V end was cut by 4 bases, the J end by 8 bases, with 13 bases between. CDR3 residues: CASSLGSRDSPLHF. CDR3 bases: TGCGCCAGCAGCCTCGGGAGCAGGGATTCACCCCTCCACTTT.